A selection of T cell receptor beta chains follows, all from one sample in a study of cytomegalovirus exposure and HLA in healthy donors. Assay used: immunoSEQ multiplex PCR; TCRdb lists only in-frame clones, some missing. The sample holds some 250,000 clones; 90% are singletons and the top ten take approximately 3.1%. Sequenced material: PBMCs. All receptors derive from a woman under 40 in good health and CMV-seronegative. Each CDR3 is given with its conserved first and last residue. Fields, in order: D gene, V gene, J gene, clone size, CDR3 protein, CDR3 DNA. D genes are given only for firm matches. Size is stated for part of the rows, as once, few or many counts, or as a class when the clone is expanded.

d_call: TRBD2; v_call: TRBV4-2; j_call: TRBJ2-7; clone_size: NA; cdr3_aa: CASSQVASGTDSYEQYF; cdr3_nt: TGTGCCAGCAGCCAAGTGGCTAGCGGGACTGACTCCTACGAGCAGTACTTC
d_call: NA; v_call: TRBV2; j_call: TRBJ2-7; clone_size: NA; cdr3_aa: CASNAKTTYEQYF; cdr3_nt: TGTGCCAGCAATGCAAAAACCACCTACGAGCAGTACTTC
d_call: NA; v_call: TRBV4-3; j_call: TRBJ1-2; clone_size: NA; cdr3_aa: CASSQDLRSHYGYTF; cdr3_nt: TGCGCCAGCAGCCAAGATCTCCGGTCACACTATGGCTACACCTTC
d_call: NA; v_call: TRBV4-1; j_call: TRBJ2-6; clone_size: NA; cdr3_aa: CASSPGKGQGSLWGANVLTF; cdr3_nt: TGCGCCAGCAGCCCAGGGAAAGGGCAGGGGAGTTTGTGGGGGGCCAACGTCCTGACTTTC
d_call: TRBD2; v_call: TRBV15; j_call: TRBJ2-5; clone_size: NA; cdr3_aa: CATSRPGLAEETQYF; cdr3_nt: TGTGCCACCAGCAGACCGGGACTAGCGGAGGAGACCCAGTACTTC
d_call: NA; v_call: TRBV28; j_call: TRBJ2-2; clone_size: once; cdr3_aa: CASSFRTGAGTGELFF; cdr3_nt: TGTGCCAGCAGTTTTAGGACGGGAGCTGGCACCGGGGAGCTGTTTTTT
d_call: NA; v_call: TRBV2; j_call: TRBJ1-5; clone_size: NA; cdr3_aa: CASSEQGKSQPQHF; cdr3_nt: TGTGCCAGCAGTGAGCAGGGAAAAAGTCAGCCCCAGCATTTT
d_call: TRBD1; v_call: TRBV14; j_call: TRBJ2-3; clone_size: NA; cdr3_aa: CASSQTRQGADTQYF; cdr3_nt: TGTGCCAGCAGCCAAACCCGACAGGGGGCAGATACGCAGTATTTT
d_call: NA; v_call: TRBV21-1; j_call: TRBJ1-5; clone_size: NA; cdr3_aa: CASSKGWEFYSNQPQHF; cdr3_nt: TGTGCCAGCAGCAAAGGTTGGGAATTTTATAGCAATCAGCCCCAGCATTTT
d_call: TRBD2; v_call: TRBV6-1; j_call: TRBJ2-2; clone_size: NA; cdr3_aa: CASTGLAGVAGELFF; cdr3_nt: TGTGCCAGCACGGGGCTAGCGGGAGTAGCCGGGGAGCTGTTTTTT
d_call: TRBD1; v_call: TRBV19; j_call: TRBJ2-1; clone_size: NA; cdr3_aa: CASSQGENEQFF; cdr3_nt: TGTGCCAGTAGTCAGGGGGAGAATGAGCAGTTCTTC
d_call: NA; v_call: TRBV9; j_call: TRBJ1-5; clone_size: once; cdr3_aa: CASSVSGETQNQPQHF; cdr3_nt: TGTGCCAGCAGCGTATCAGGGGAAACTCAAAATCAGCCCCAGCATTTT
d_call: NA; v_call: TRBV27; j_call: TRBJ2-7; clone_size: NA; cdr3_aa: CASSLGESSYEQYF; cdr3_nt: TGTGCCAGCAGTTTAGGGGAAAGCTCCTACGAGCAGTACTTC
d_call: NA; v_call: TRBV6-5; j_call: TRBJ1-1; clone_size: NA; cdr3_aa: CASSYSTNYYEAAFF; cdr3_nt: TGTGCCAGCAGTTACTCCACAAACTACTACGAGGCGGCTTTCTTT
d_call: NA; v_call: TRBV5-1; j_call: TRBJ2-1; clone_size: NA; cdr3_aa: CASSLVVGSPFNEQFF; cdr3_nt: TGCGCCAGCAGCTTGGTTGTCGGGAGCCCCTTCAATGAGCAGTTCTTC
d_call: TRBD1; v_call: TRBV2; j_call: TRBJ2-5; clone_size: NA; cdr3_aa: CASSGDREETQYF; cdr3_nt: TGTGCCAGCAGTGGGGACAGGGAGGAGACCCAGTACTTC
d_call: NA; v_call: TRBV5-4; j_call: TRBJ2-1; clone_size: NA; cdr3_aa: CASSLYLVGSYNEQFF; cdr3_nt: TGTGCCAGCAGCTTGTATTTGGTTGGGTCATACAATGAGCAGTTCTTC
d_call: TRBD1; v_call: TRBV29-1; j_call: TRBJ2-1; clone_size: NA; cdr3_aa: CSVELTGAYNEQFF; cdr3_nt: TGCAGCGTTGAACTGACAGGGGCATACAATGAGCAGTTCTTC
d_call: NA; v_call: TRBV5-1; j_call: TRBJ1-4; clone_size: NA; cdr3_aa: CASSLARTTNEKLFF; cdr3_nt: TGCGCCAGCAGCTTGGCCAGGACAACTAATGAAAAACTGTTTTTT
d_call: TRBD2; v_call: TRBV4-1; j_call: TRBJ2-7; clone_size: NA; cdr3_aa: CASSQSQRGSSYEQYF; cdr3_nt: TGCGCCAGCAGCCAATCTCAGCGGGGTTCCTCCTACGAGCAGTACTTC
d_call: TRBD1; v_call: TRBV6-5; j_call: TRBJ2-3; clone_size: NA; cdr3_aa: CASSYGTVSSTDTQYF; cdr3_nt: TGTGCCAGCAGTTACGGGACAGTATCTAGCACAGATACGCAGTATTTT
d_call: NA; v_call: TRBV28; j_call: TRBJ2-7; clone_size: NA; cdr3_aa: CASSFQERKYF; cdr3_nt: TGTGCCAGCAGTTTCCAGGAAAGGAAGTACTTC
d_call: NA; v_call: TRBV7-3; j_call: TRBJ1-1; clone_size: few; cdr3_aa: CASSLVKQAEAFF; cdr3_nt: TGTGCCAGCAGCTTAGTGAAACAGGCTGAAGCTTTCTTT
d_call: NA; v_call: TRBV30; j_call: TRBJ1-3; clone_size: NA; cdr3_aa: CAWKRTVGGNTIYF; cdr3_nt: TGTGCCTGGAAAAGAACCGTCGGTGGAAACACCATATATTTT
d_call: TRBD2; v_call: TRBV10-2; j_call: TRBJ2-1; clone_size: once; cdr3_aa: CASSELARYNEQFF; cdr3_nt: TGCGCCAGCAGTGAACTAGCGCGGTACAATGAGCAGTTCTTC
d_call: NA; v_call: TRBV19; j_call: TRBJ1-5; clone_size: NA; cdr3_aa: CASNLGDQPQHF; cdr3_nt: TGTGCCAGTAATTTGGGGGATCAGCCCCAGCATTTT
d_call: NA; v_call: TRBV4-1; j_call: TRBJ2-3; clone_size: NA; cdr3_aa: CASSQGIRQDTQYF; cdr3_nt: TGCGCCAGCAGCCAAGGAATTAGACAAGATACGCAGTATTTT
d_call: TRBD1; v_call: TRBV5-1; j_call: TRBJ1-1; clone_size: NA; cdr3_aa: CASSPGVGTGRTEAFF; cdr3_nt: TGCGCCAGCAGCCCCGGAGTTGGGACAGGGAGGACTGAAGCTTTCTTT
d_call: NA; v_call: TRBV2; j_call: TRBJ2-7; clone_size: NA; cdr3_aa: CASSGLAGRYEQYF; cdr3_nt: TGTGCCAGCAGTGGCCTAGCAGGACGTTACGAGCAGTACTTC
d_call: TRBD2; v_call: TRBV7-6; j_call: TRBJ2-7; clone_size: NA; cdr3_aa: CASSNTLGAGPYYEQYF; cdr3_nt: TGTGCCAGCAGCAACACCCTGGGAGCGGGGCCATACTACGAGCAGTACTTC
d_call: TRBD1; v_call: TRBV27; j_call: TRBJ1-3; clone_size: NA; cdr3_aa: CASSTDRGSGNTIYF; cdr3_nt: TGTGCCAGCAGTACGGACAGGGGCTCTGGAAACACCATATATTTT
d_call: TRBD2; v_call: TRBV28; j_call: TRBJ2-1; clone_size: NA; cdr3_aa: CASSSSGLAEYNEQFF; cdr3_nt: TGTGCCAGCAGTTCCTCTGGACTAGCGGAGTACAATGAGCAGTTCTTC
d_call: TRBD1; v_call: TRBV19; j_call: TRBJ2-7; clone_size: NA; cdr3_aa: CASSPGDSSYEQYF; cdr3_nt: TGTGCCAGTAGTCCCGGGGACAGCTCCTACGAGCAGTACTTC
d_call: TRBD1; v_call: TRBV11-2; j_call: TRBJ2-3; clone_size: NA; cdr3_aa: CASSLLGRGRPTDTQYF; cdr3_nt: TGTGCCAGCAGCTTATTGGGCAGGGGGCGACCCACAGATACGCAGTATTTT
d_call: NA; v_call: TRBV5-1; j_call: TRBJ2-5; clone_size: NA; cdr3_aa: CASSLDLIQETQYF; cdr3_nt: TGCGCCAGCAGCTTGGATTTGATCCAAGAGACCCAGTACTTC
d_call: NA; v_call: TRBV6-1; j_call: TRBJ2-7; clone_size: NA; cdr3_aa: CASSEAAGLLDEQYF; cdr3_nt: TGTGCCAGCAGTGAAGCTGCAGGGCTACTGGACGAGCAGTACTTC
d_call: TRBD1; v_call: TRBV5-4; j_call: TRBJ2-1; clone_size: NA; cdr3_aa: CASSLAGQGAFGFF; cdr3_nt: TGTGCCAGCAGCTTGGCTGGACAGGGGGCGTTCGGTTTCTTC
d_call: TRBD1; v_call: TRBV7-6; j_call: TRBJ2-5; clone_size: NA; cdr3_aa: CASSSGTGGAETQYF; cdr3_nt: TGTGCCAGCAGTTCCGGGACAGGGGGCGCTGAGACCCAGTACTTC
d_call: TRBD1; v_call: TRBV19; j_call: TRBJ1-1; clone_size: few; cdr3_aa: CASTGQAVTEAFF; cdr3_nt: TGTGCCAGTACGGGACAGGCGGTCACTGAAGCTTTCTTT
d_call: TRBD2; v_call: TRBV10-1; j_call: TRBJ2-1; clone_size: NA; cdr3_aa: CASSESAGASWNEQFF; cdr3_nt: TGCGCCAGCAGTGAGTCAGCGGGAGCTTCATGGAATGAGCAGTTCTTC